This T cell receptor (beta chain) was sequenced during a study of blood T cell repertoires in COVID-19. Those enrolled, adults aged roughly 18 to 100 years, came from about 24 US areas. Donors were grouped by their self-reported clinical history. Before they entered the study, exposed participants had met a COVID-19 case within 2 weeks. The CDR3 runs to 12 residues. Trimming left V 5 bases short and J 9 bases short, with 8 bases between. Germline loops: CDR1 SGHAT, CDR2 FQNNGV. This table comes from immunoSEQ multiplex PCR, and its TCRdb copy is limited to in-frame clones, with some not included. In the table there are almost 350,000 clones, about 90% of which are singletons.

The sample taken for sequencing was PBMCs or T cells enriched from blood (not recorded which). The TCR comes from a young woman who had been exposed to COVID-19. The rearrangement joins TRBV11-2 to TRBJ1-6, with a tentative D call TRBD1 (5 bases). CDR3 DNA: TGTGCCAGCAGCCCGGGGGGTTCACCCCTCCACTTT. Its protein product is CASSPGGSPLHF.